This is a list of T cell receptor beta chains from one sample in a study of cytomegalovirus exposure and HLA in healthy donors. Sequencing was performed with immunoSEQ multiplex PCR; in TCRdb, only in-frame clones are kept and a portion is missing. The table lists 150,000 to 200,000 clones, 75% to 85% of them singletons. Material: PBMCs. Receptors were obtained from a woman between 50 and 59 years old in good health and CMV-seronegative. Both conserved end residues are part of each CDR3. A D gene is named only where the DNA matches it firmly. Expanded clones are given a class, and other clones once, few, many or no size at all.

CDR3aa: CASSASGINNSPLHF
CDR3nt: TGTGCCAGCAGCGCAAGCGGGATAAATAATTCACCCCTCCACTTT
abundance: .
d_gene: .
len: 15
j_gene: TRBJ1-6
v_gene: TRBV7-9

CDR3aa: CASSSRDRDQYGNTIYF
CDR3nt: TGTGCCAGCAGCTCCCGGGACAGGGATCAGTATGGAAACACCATATATTTT
abundance: .
d_gene: TRBD1
len: 17
j_gene: TRBJ1-3
v_gene: TRBV7-9

CDR3aa: CASSLASGGRDEQFF
CDR3nt: TGCGCCAGCAGCTTGGCTAGCGGGGGGCGGGATGAGCAGTTCTTC
abundance: .
d_gene: TRBD2
len: 15
j_gene: TRBJ2-1
v_gene: TRBV5-1

CDR3aa: CASRGQVYGYTF
CDR3nt: TGTGCCAGCAGGGGACAGGTCTATGGCTACACCTTC
abundance: .
d_gene: TRBD1
len: 12
j_gene: TRBJ1-2
v_gene: TRBV5-6

CDR3aa: CASSSLDRGLEAFF
CDR3nt: TGTGCCAGCAGTTCACTCGACAGGGGCCTTGAAGCTTTCTTT
abundance: few
d_gene: TRBD1
len: 14
j_gene: TRBJ1-1
v_gene: TRBV6-6

CDR3aa: CASSLGTVDNYGYTF
CDR3nt: TGTGCCAGCAGCTTAGGGACTGTGGACAACTATGGCTACACCTTC
abundance: few
d_gene: .
len: 15
j_gene: TRBJ1-2
v_gene: TRBV11-1

CDR3aa: CASSLAGQHNEKLFF
CDR3nt: TGTGCCAGCAGCTTAGCGGGACAACATAATGAAAAACTGTTTTTT
abundance: .
d_gene: .
len: 15
j_gene: TRBJ1-4
v_gene: TRBV7-8

CDR3aa: CASSQGGSREAFF
CDR3nt: TGCGCCAGCAGCCAAGGAGGTTCGAGGGAAGCTTTCTTT
abundance: .
d_gene: .
len: 13
j_gene: TRBJ1-1
v_gene: TRBV4-1

CDR3aa: CASSVGGSNEKLFF
CDR3nt: TGTGCCAGCAGCGTAGGAGGTTCAAATGAAAAACTGTTTTTT
abundance: .
d_gene: .
len: 14
j_gene: TRBJ1-4
v_gene: TRBV9

CDR3aa: CASSLEYMATNYGYTF
CDR3nt: TGTGCCAGCAGCTTAGAATACATGGCGACAAACTATGGCTACACCTTC
abundance: .
d_gene: .
len: 16
j_gene: TRBJ1-2
v_gene: TRBV7-2

CDR3aa: CASKRQGAGNEQFF
CDR3nt: TGTGCCAGCAAGAGACAGGGGGCGGGCAATGAGCAGTTCTTC
abundance: .
d_gene: TRBD1
len: 14
j_gene: TRBJ2-1
v_gene: TRBV5-6

CDR3aa: CAISGGLDIPETQYF
CDR3nt: TGTGCCATCAGTGGGGGACTAGATATCCCAGAGACCCAGTACTTC
abundance: .
d_gene: TRBD2
len: 15
j_gene: TRBJ2-5
v_gene: TRBV10-3

CDR3aa: CSVELGTGAGGEQYF
CDR3nt: TGCAGCGTTGAATTGGGGACAGGGGCGGGGGGCGAGCAGTACTTC
abundance: few
d_gene: TRBD1
len: 15
j_gene: TRBJ2-7
v_gene: TRBV29-1

CDR3aa: CASSVASGSNHEQFF
CDR3nt: TGTGCCAGCAGCGTAGCAAGCGGGAGCAACCATGAGCAGTTCTTC
abundance: .
d_gene: TRBD2
len: 15
j_gene: TRBJ2-1
v_gene: TRBV9

CDR3aa: CAWSVREGRAFF
CDR3nt: TGTGCCTGGAGTGTACGGGAGGGGAGAGCTTTCTTT
abundance: .
d_gene: .
len: 12
j_gene: TRBJ1-1
v_gene: TRBV30

CDR3aa: CASSPADRSNEKLFF
CDR3nt: TGTGCCAGCTCACCAGCGGACAGGTCTAATGAAAAACTGTTTTTT
abundance: .
d_gene: TRBD1
len: 15
j_gene: TRBJ1-4
v_gene: TRBV18

CDR3aa: CASSPGSGQGYNEQFF
CDR3nt: TGTGCCAGCAGTCCAGGGTCGGGACAGGGATACAATGAGCAGTTCTTC
abundance: .
d_gene: TRBD1
len: 16
j_gene: TRBJ2-1
v_gene: TRBV11-2

CDR3aa: CASSPMGGGVQETQYF
CDR3nt: TGTGCCAGCAGCCCGATGGGTGGGGGGGTCCAAGAGACCCAGTACTTC
abundance: once
d_gene: TRBD2
len: 16
j_gene: TRBJ2-5
v_gene: TRBV27

CDR3aa: CASSPVEGVDQPQHF
CDR3nt: TGTGCCAGCTCACCGGTAGAGGGGGTCGATCAGCCCCAGCATTTT
abundance: .
d_gene: .
len: 15
j_gene: TRBJ1-5
v_gene: TRBV18

CDR3aa: CASSKGGLAGDSYEQYF
CDR3nt: TGTGCCAGCAGCAAAGGGGGACTAGCGGGGGACTCCTACGAGCAGTACTTC
abundance: .
d_gene: .
len: 17
j_gene: TRBJ2-7
v_gene: TRBV21-1

CDR3aa: CASSEVGGSETQYF
CDR3nt: TGTGCCAGCAGTGAAGTCGGGGGGTCGGAGACCCAGTACTTC
abundance: few
d_gene: TRBD2
len: 14
j_gene: TRBJ2-5
v_gene: TRBV6-4

CDR3aa: CASSISGGYEQYF
CDR3nt: TGTGCCAGCAGCATTAGCGGGGGCTACGAGCAGTACTTC
abundance: .
d_gene: TRBD2
len: 13
j_gene: TRBJ2-7
v_gene: TRBV11-3

CDR3aa: CASSPDQGSIYF
CDR3nt: TGTGCCAGCTCACCGGATCAGGGCTCCATATATTTT
abundance: .
d_gene: .
len: 12
j_gene: TRBJ1-3
v_gene: TRBV18